Detailed here is one TCR beta chain. This entry belongs to a study of blood T cell repertoires in COVID-19. Study-level background: Sources were T cells, B-cell-depleted T cells, or PBMCs; the material itself was cDNA or gDNA.

V dropped 6 bases and J dropped 6; count of bases not matched to a gene: 6. Per the germline V gene, CDR1 is MNHEY and CDR2 is SVGAGI. CDR3 length: 13 amino acids. TCRdb's table, derived via immunoSEQ multiplex PCR, lists solely in-frame clones and lacks some. The table has some 300,000 clones, roughly 91% seen once; the top ten hold under 3%. The gene calls are TRBV6-5 and TRBJ1-2, with 8 bases fitting TRBD1. The TCR originated in a woman aged 45-65 years who had been exposed to COVID-19. The source material was PBMCs or T cells enriched from blood (not recorded which). In DNA, the CDR3 is TGTGCCAGCAGCTCGGACAGGGCTCATGGCTACACCTTC. Protein: CASSSDRAHGYTF.